Listed here are 15 T cell receptor beta chains from one sample, sequenced in a study of shared clonotypes between healthy human individuals. The assay was immunoSEQ multiplex PCR, and TCRdb's table has in-frame clones only and misses some. The profile shows under 600,000 clones, nearly 80% of them singletons. The sequenced sample consisted of PBMCs. The receptors were sampled from a woman aged 40 to 50 in good health. Some clones in this sample may be carry-over from other donors' samples.

This CDR3 reads CASSPTGGEDEQYF. CDR3 nucleotide sequence: TGTGCCAGCAGCCCGACAGGGGGCGAGGACGAGCAGTACTTC. V usage is TRBV9 and J usage is TRBJ2-7; 10 bases match TRBD1. This CDR3 has 14 amino acids. The germline V gene encodes CDR1 SGDLS and CDR2 YYNGEE. V gave up 4 bases and J gave up 5 bases; unmatched junction bases: 6.

The CDR3 reads CASSLVPWLGASTNEKLFF. DNA for the CDR3: TGTGCCAGCAGCTTAGTCCCCTGGTTAGGGGCGTCAACTAATGAAAAACTGTTTTTT. The rearrangement links TRBV7-9 to TRBJ1-4; a weak D match, TRBD1 (5 bases). From germline, CDR1 is SEHNR and CDR2 FQNEAQ (reference sequence). The V gene lost 1 base and the J gene lost 0 bases, with 18 bases spanning the gap. CDR3 length: 19 residues.

The chain carries TRBV19 and TRBJ2-5, with D uncertain. The germline V gene encodes CDR1 LNHDA and CDR2 SQIVND (reference sequence). The CDR3 sequence is 13 residues long. Between the trimmed V and J ends, which lost 1 base and 6 bases, there was a span of 9 bases. CDR3 loop: CASSIGGFQTQYF. The CDR3 DNA is TGTGCCAGTAGTATAGGGGGTTTCCAGACCCAGTACTTC. The complete variable domain, with remaining parts taken from reference TRBV19 and TRBJ2-5, reads DGGITQSPKYLFRKEGQNVTLSCEQNLNHDAMYWYRQDPGQGLRLIYYSQIVNDFQKGDIAEGYSVSREKKESFPLTVTSAQKNPTAFYLCASSIGGFQTQYFGPGTRLLVL.

V and J are TRBV27 and TRBJ2-7; maybe TRBD2 (5 bases). The germline gives CDR1 MNHEY, CDR2 SMNVEV (reference sequence). V lost 4 bases, J lost 6 bases, and 7 bases lay in between. The CDR3 spans 11 residues. The CDR3: CASSSGGEQYF. The CDR3 nucleotides are TGTGCCAGCAGTTCCGGAGGCGAGCAGTACTTC.

The chain has TRBV19 and TRBJ2-5, with D maybe TRBD2 (5 bases). This CDR3 is 13 amino acids long. The germline V gene encodes CDR1 LNHDA and CDR2 SQIVND (reference sequence). V lost 5 bases to trimming and J lost 1 base, with 8 bases between them. This CDR3 reads CASSGGLQETQYF. In DNA, the CDR3 is TGTGCCAGTAGTGGAGGACTCCAAGAGACCCAGTACTTC.

J is TRBJ1-1 and V is TRBV7-2; TRBD1 is a possible D gene (5 bases). Trimming took 5 bases from V and 8 from J, leaving 18 bases between them. Germline CDR1 reads SGHTA; CDR2 reads FQGNSA. The CDR3 length is 14 residues. CDR3 region: CASSPLLARTEAFF. The CDR3 nucleotides are TGTGCCAGCAGCCCTCTACTGGCGAGGACAGAAGCTTTCTTT.

CDR3 coding DNA: TGTGCCAGCTCACCCCTAGCGGGCAACCAAGAGACCCAGTACTTC. Protein sequence: CASSPLAGNQETQYF. The V and J genes are TRBV18 and TRBJ2-5; 8 nucleotides align to TRBD2. V was clipped by 3 bases and J by 0 bases; unmatched bases: 3. The CDR3 length is 15 residues. CDR1 and CDR2 (germline): KGHSH, LQKENI.

This chain joins TRBV5-1 and TRBJ2-1; 9 nucleotides align to TRBD2. V lost 1 base to trimming and J lost 4 bases; unmatched junction nucleotides: 3. The CDR3 sequence is 15 residues long. CDR1 and CDR2 from the germline V gene are SGHRS and YFSETQ. The CDR3 sequence is CASSLFLAGYNEQFF. In nucleotides, the CDR3 is TGCGCCAGCAGCTTGTTCCTAGCGGGGTACAATGAGCAGTTCTTC.

Details on this clone: This specimen includes other DNA sequences encoding the same CDR3. The chain couples TRBV15 to TRBJ2-7, with D perhaps TRBD2 (6 bases). The V end lost 0 bases, the J end lost 1 base, and 7 bases lay between the germline ends. The CDR3 covers 14 residues. Germline CDR1 LNHNV, CDR2 YYDKDF (reference sequence). CDR3 DNA: TGTGCCACCAGCAGAGATCGGGGGTCCTACGAGCAGTACTTC. Its protein is CATSRDRGSYEQYF. Full variable domain (rest looked up from reference TRBV15 and TRBJ2-7): DAMVIQNPRYQVTQFGKPVTLSCSQTLNHNVMYWYQQKSSQAPKLLFHYYDKDFNNEADTPDNFQSRRPNTSFCFLDIRSPGLGDTAMYLCATSRDRGSYEQYFGPGTRLTVT.

This clone was found a few times. The chain joins TRBV6-1 to TRBJ1-1, with TRBD1 identical over 9 bases. This CDR3 is built from 13 residues. Germline V gene data show CDR1 as MNHNS and CDR2 as SASEGT. V was clipped by 5 bases and J by 5 bases; unmatched bases: 3. The CDR3: CASSTGGWTEAFF. The CDR3 DNA reads as TGTGCCAGCAGTACAGGGGGCTGGACTGAAGCTTTCTTT.

V is TRBV5-5 and J is TRBJ2-7; 7 bases fit TRBD1. Unmatched junction bases numbered 16, after V lost 3 bases and J lost 7 bases. This CDR3 spans 16 amino acids. CDR1 SGHKS and CDR2 YYEKEE come from the germline V gene (reference sequence). The chain's CDR3 is CASSSPWDSTRREQYF. CDR3 coding DNA: TGTGCCAGCAGCTCCCCTTGGGACAGCACAAGGAGGGAGCAGTACTTC.

CDR3 region: CASSRTGGYGYTF. CDR3 nucleotides: TGTGCCAGCTCAAGGACAGGAGGCTATGGCTACACCTTC. This sequence joins TRBV5-4 and TRBJ1-2; 7 bases are shared with TRBD1. J lost 4 bases, V lost 7 bases, and 7 bases had no gene match. Germline CDR1 and CDR2: SGHNT and YYREEE (reference sequence). The CDR3 is made up of 13 amino acids.

This sequence joins TRBV7-2 and TRBJ1-2, with TRBD1 matching over 10 bases. Trimming took 5 bases from V and 4 from J; bases not matched to a gene: 7. Germline V gene sequence: CDR1 SGHTA, CDR2 FQGNSA. The length of the CDR3 is 15 residues. CDR3 in amino acids: CASSTGTGAGYGYTF. CDR3 in DNA: TGTGCCAGCAGCACAGGGACAGGGGCAGGCTATGGCTACACCTTC.

The chain has TRBV7-9 and TRBJ2-1; 10 bases line up with TRBD2. The junction had 12 bases not matched to a gene; V was cut back by 4 bases and J by 9 bases. CDR1 and CDR2 from the germline V gene are SEHNR and FQNEAQ (reference sequence). CDR3 length equals 16 residues. CDR3: CASSSLGLAGVVEQFF. The CDR3 region has the DNA TGTGCCAGCAGCTCCCTTGGGCTAGCGGGAGTGGTTGAGCAGTTCTTC.

CDR3 DNA: TGCGCCAGCAGTGACTTCCGGACAGGGACGAACTATGGCTACACCTTC. It yields the protein CASSDFRTGTNYGYTF. This chain connects TRBV10-2 to TRBJ1-2; 8 bases line up with TRBD1. There are 16 residues in the CDR3. Per the germline V gene, CDR1 is WSHSY and CDR2 is SAAADI. With V trimmed by 3 bases and J by 2 bases, 8 bases remained unmatched.